A single T cell receptor beta chain is shown here with its context. The target antigen is unknown. V was shortened by 0 bases and J by 5 bases, with 9 bases between the two germline ends. This CDR3 region has 13 residues. The germline V gene has CDR1 SGHNT and CDR2 YYREEE (reference sequence). This record comes from a study of CD8 T cells in Susac syndrome. The RNA input was roughly 0.45 to 1 ug, and it was reverse transcribed with random hexamers. TCRdb fed the immunoSEQ multiplex PCR reads into MiXCR, producing one record per CDR3 protein. The sample lists 150,000 to 200,000 distinct CDR3 sequences; 85% to 95% were seen once. Study results and caveats: Total CD8+ and CD8+ TEMRA repertoires contained sixteen and five Susac-specific public clones, respectively.

This receptor was identified in a human donor with Susac syndrome. This sequence joins TRBV5-4 and TRBJ2-7; D is uncertain. Sequencing was done on a sample of CD8+ T cells from PBMCs. In nucleotides, the CDR3 is TGTGCCAGCAGCTTGGCTCTGGCCCACGAGCAGTACTTC. It codes for CASSLALAHEQYF.